This T cell receptor beta chain was retrieved from a study of blood T cell repertoires in COVID-19. In the study overall: Acute and convalescent COVID-19 samples came from the United States, Italy and Spain. T cells, B-cell-depleted T cells, or PBMCs provided the cDNA or gDNA that served as material.

In the study's own analysis: Nucleated cell counts were estimated from reference gene primer amplification. Some clones are missing from TCRdb's copy, which holds only in-frame ones; the method was immunoSEQ multiplex PCR. That table gives V, J and clone size, and the DNA gave D and trimming. The sample includes roughly 480,000 clones, 89% of them seen just once. Germline V gene data show CDR1 as SGHNT and CDR2 as YENEEA. The CDR3 has 16 amino acids. The V segment lost 6 bases and the J segment 9 bases; nucleotides outside the gene matches: 15. The sequence was obtained from a man aged 18 to 29 with COVID-19, enrolled during active disease. V is TRBV11-3 and J is TRBJ2-1; TRBD1 matches 9 bases. Sequencing was performed on peripheral blood. CDR3 sequence reads: CASRNNHRDREGEQFF. Here the CDR3 DNA reads TGTGCCAGCAGAAACAACCACCGGGACAGGGAGGGTGAGCAGTTCTTC.